This T cell receptor (beta chain) was recorded in a study of blood T cells in healthy people across ages. Regarding the study as a whole: There were more naive CD4+ cells and higher diversity in long-lived donors than in aged donors. Researchers report that TCR beta diversity correlated strongly with naive T cell percentage.

Each sample used at least 6.5 million PBMCs. Total RNA extraction produced at least 5 micrograms (per sample) for the study. The authors ran a second PCR of 7 to 11 cycles using a sample-barcoded 5' primer and a J-beta primer mix. In TCRdb, the 5' RACE reads were re-called with MiXCR into one record per CDR3 protein. This sample has roughly 500,000 distinct CDR3 sequences, with roughly 29% found just once. Germline CDR1 reads MNHEY; CDR2 reads SVGEGT. This CDR3 is 15 amino acids long. In its sample, this clonotype was seen a few times. Its target is not known. Sequencing used blood. The sequence was obtained from a woman aged 70-85 years in good health. The chain has TRBV6-2 or TRBV6-3 and TRBJ2-5; the D gene could be TRBD1 or TRBD2 (5 bases each). The J call may be incorrect, as the DNA end agrees better with TRBJ2-1. The CDR3 nucleotides read TGTGCCAGCAGTTACTCTCCGGGACGCTTGAAGGAGCAGTTCTTC. It is translated as CASSYSPGRLKEQFF.